This TCR beta chain is drawn from a study of tumor-infiltrating lymphocytes in primary liver carcinoma. Study-wide findings and caveats: Pairs of tumor regions overlapped more than tumor-adjacent and tumor-blood pairs did.

A primer in the constant region served to generate TCR beta cDNA from 500 ng of total RNA. For TCR beta, libraries were produced by three nested multiplex PCR rounds using slightly modified ARM-PCR. Running around 10 cycles apiece, the first two PCR rounds relied on TRBV1-TRBV30 forward primers together with a C-beta reverse primer. TCRdb processed the multiplex PCR reads anew with MiXCR; each CDR3 protein has one entry. The profile shows roughly 100,000 distinct CDR3 sequences, roughly 69% of them singletons. CDR1 and CDR2 (germline): LGHNA, YNFKEQ. The CDR3 runs 17 residues. On this clonotype itself: Its antigen is still unknown. Germline is not matched at one junction end, which may reflect a read error.

Unsorted bulk tissue, roughly 20-32 mg of it, served as the source for co-extraction of RNA and DNA. The sequencing input was liver tumor tissue from sampling region 5. Indicated subset: tumor region T5, tumor centre. This chain joins TRBV4-2 and TRBJ2-1, with 10 bases fitting TRBD2. This TCR was recovered from a woman between 55 and 75 years old with primary liver carcinoma and hepatitis B virus infection. CDR3: CASIQDPTSGGGNEQFF. The CDR3 DNA reads TGTGCCAGCATCCAAGATCCCACCAGCGGGGGGGGCAATGAGCAGTTCTTC.